This T cell receptor beta chain was recorded in a study of cytomegalovirus exposure and HLA in healthy donors. The PCR had 60 Vbeta and 13 Jbeta primers. Libraries were prepared by immunoSEQ multiplex PCR; TCRdb keeps only in-frame clonotypes and omits some of them. The repertoire holds about 150,000 clones, with roughly 80% as singletons. The V gene lost 4 bases and the J gene lost 0 bases, with 21 bases spanning the gap. The CDR3 covers 18 residues. Germline CDR1 and CDR2: SGDLS and YYNGEE. The V gene is TRBV9, the J gene TRBJ2-3; a possible D gene is TRBD2 (6 bases). The sample comprised PBMCs. The source is a woman aged 25-40 years in good health and CMV-seronegative. The DNA of the CDR3 is TGTGCCAGCAGCCATAGGAGAGACCTAGCGACTAGCACAGATACGCAGTATTTT. Translation: CASSHRRDLATSTDTQYF.